Listed below are T cell receptor beta chains from one sample, sequenced in a study of Graves' ophthalmopathy and Graves' hyperthyroidism. TCRdb independently ran MiXCR on the multiplex PCR reads; one entry per CDR3 protein. This table has hundreds of thousands of distinct CDR3 sequences, just over 40% appearing once. The sequencing input was peripheral blood. The receptor set was obtained from an adult man with Graves' ophthalmopathy. Both conserved end residues are part of each CDR3. The D gene is left open where the match is weak. A row's size may be missing; if present it is once, few, many or a size class.

clone_size: -; v_call: TRBV24-1; j_call: TRBJ2-5; d_call: TRBD2; cdr3_nt: TGTGCCACCAGTGATGCCAGCGGGGGTGATGCCCAGTACTTC; cdr3_aa: CATSDASGGDAQYF
clone_size: few; v_call: TRBV3-1; j_call: TRBJ2-2; d_call: TRBD2; cdr3_nt: TGTGCCAGCAGCCCCTTAGGACTAGCGCTCTTGGGCGGGGAGCTGTTTTTT; cdr3_aa: CASSPLGLALLGGELFF
clone_size: -; v_call: TRBV20-1; j_call: TRBJ1-1; d_call: -; cdr3_nt: TGCAGTGCTAGCCGACCCCGGGCCCTCGGCGACACTGAAGCTTTCTTT; cdr3_aa: CSASRPRALGDTEAFF
clone_size: many; v_call: TRBV5-6; j_call: TRBJ1-2; d_call: TRBD1; cdr3_nt: TGTGCCAGCAGCTTCGACAGGGGTCCTCCCCTTAACTATGGCTACACCTTC; cdr3_aa: CASSFDRGPPLNYGYTF
clone_size: -; v_call: TRBV29-1; j_call: TRBJ2-3; d_call: TRBD2; cdr3_nt: TGCAGCGTTGAGAAGACTAGCGGGAGAGGAACAGATACGCAGTATTTT; cdr3_aa: CSVEKTSGRGTDTQYF
clone_size: -; v_call: TRBV9; j_call: TRBJ1-1; d_call: TRBD1; cdr3_nt: TGTGCCAGCAGCGTAGGGGACAGGGGGGACACTGAAGCTTTCTTT; cdr3_aa: CASSVGDRGDTEAFF
clone_size: many; v_call: TRBV7-8; j_call: TRBJ2-5; d_call: -; cdr3_nt: TGTGCCAGCAGCTCACCTGGGGAGACCCAGTACTTC; cdr3_aa: CASSSPGETQYF
clone_size: many; v_call: TRBV7-2; j_call: TRBJ1-5; d_call: TRBD1; cdr3_nt: TGTGCCAGCAGCTTAGAGGGACAGGGGCTTGCTGGCAATCAGCCCCAGCATTTT; cdr3_aa: CASSLEGQGLAGNQPQHF
clone_size: -; v_call: TRBV9; j_call: TRBJ2-2; d_call: TRBD1; cdr3_nt: TGTGCCAGCAGCTTAAACCGGAGGGACAGGGCGAACACCGGGGAGCTGTTTTTT; cdr3_aa: CASSLNRRDRANTGELFF
clone_size: -; v_call: TRBV5-4; j_call: TRBJ2-7; d_call: -; cdr3_nt: TGTGCCAGCAGCTTGTACGGGACATCGAACTACGAGCAGTACTTC; cdr3_aa: CASSLYGTSNYEQYF
clone_size: many; v_call: TRBV12-3/TRBV12-4; j_call: TRBJ1-2; d_call: -; cdr3_nt: TGTGCCAGCAGTACGGGGATCAACCGGTCGTACACCTTC; cdr3_aa: CASSTGINRSYTF
clone_size: -; v_call: TRBV24-1; j_call: TRBJ1-5; d_call: -; cdr3_nt: TGTGCCACCAGTGATCTGCGGGGCAGCAATCAGCCCCAGCATTTT; cdr3_aa: CATSDLRGSNQPQHF
clone_size: once; v_call: TRBV25-1; j_call: TRBJ1-1; d_call: -; cdr3_nt: TGTGCCAGCGCTCGGACACTTGGGACTGAAGCTTTCTTT; cdr3_aa: CASARTLGTEAFF
clone_size: -; v_call: TRBV20-1; j_call: TRBJ1-5; d_call: TRBD1; cdr3_nt: TGCAGTGCCTGTCCCGGGACAGGGGACCATCAGCCCCAGCATTTT; cdr3_aa: CSACPGTGDHQPQHF
clone_size: -; v_call: TRBV29-1; j_call: TRBJ1-3; d_call: -; cdr3_nt: TGCAGCGTTGAGGGGACAATGAACACCATATATTTT; cdr3_aa: CSVEGTMNTIYF
clone_size: few; v_call: TRBV25-1; j_call: TRBJ1-2; d_call: TRBD1; cdr3_nt: TGTGCCAGCAGCCAGTTGTTGAGACAGGGGTTGGTTTCGGGCTACACCTTC; cdr3_aa: CASSQLLRQGLVSGYTF
clone_size: -; v_call: TRBV10-3; j_call: TRBJ2-5; d_call: TRBD2; cdr3_nt: TGTGCCACAAAAGGGAGGGTCCTTCGGGAGACCCAGTACTTC; cdr3_aa: CATKGRVLRETQYF
clone_size: many; v_call: TRBV10-3; j_call: TRBJ1-2; d_call: TRBD1; cdr3_nt: TGTGCCATCAGTGCAGGGGGTTGGACCTATGGCTACACCTTC; cdr3_aa: CAISAGGWTYGYTF
clone_size: many; v_call: TRBV29-1; j_call: TRBJ1-2; d_call: -; cdr3_nt: TGCAGCGTTGAAGATCCAGGATTCGGCTACACCTTC; cdr3_aa: CSVEDPGFGYTF
clone_size: -; v_call: TRBV6-6; j_call: TRBJ2-7; d_call: -; cdr3_nt: TGTGCCAGCAGTCCGACTCCGTACTACGAGCAGTACTTC; cdr3_aa: CASSPTPYYEQYF
clone_size: -; v_call: TRBV20-1; j_call: TRBJ2-5; d_call: -; cdr3_nt: TGCAGTGCTAGCGGGACACAAGAGACCCAGTACTTC; cdr3_aa: CSASGTQETQYF
clone_size: -; v_call: TRBV29-1; j_call: TRBJ1-1; d_call: -; cdr3_nt: TGCAGCGCCTCGGGTGGGAACATGAACACTGAAGCTTTCTTT; cdr3_aa: CSASGGNMNTEAFF
clone_size: -; v_call: TRBV5-1; j_call: TRBJ2-2; d_call: -; cdr3_nt: TGCGCCAGCAGCTTTTATACCGGAGGGATTGGCGGGGAGCTGTTTTTT; cdr3_aa: CASSFYTGGIGGELFF
clone_size: few; v_call: TRBV14; j_call: TRBJ1-6; d_call: -; cdr3_nt: TGTGCCAGCTCACCCAGACCTAATGGAGATTCACCCCTCCACTTT; cdr3_aa: CASSPRPNGDSPLHF